The 12 T cell receptor beta chains in this list originate from one sample, sequenced in a study of blood T cell repertoires in COVID-19. Produced via immunoSEQ multiplex PCR; TCRdb's table is partial and in-frame only. The repertoire holds 250,000 to 400,000 clones, with approximately 89% as singletons. Sequencing was done on a sample of peripheral blood. The origin of the receptors is a woman aged 25 to 39 with COVID-19, enrolled during active disease.

There are a few counts of this clone. The chain employs TRBV9 and TRBJ1-1; D unclear. V was trimmed by 5 bases and J by 1 base, leaving 12 bases between them. The CDR3 runs 14 residues. CDR1 and CDR2 from the germline V gene are SGDLS and YYNGEE. The DNA of the CDR3 is TGTGCCAGCAGACTGGGCCTTGGGAACACTGAAGCTTTCTTT. This sequence encodes CASRLGLGNTEAFF.

Concerning this clone: With a much larger clone just one base away, this may be a read error. The rearrangement uses TRBV7-6 and TRBJ1-1; TRBD1 aligns across 8 bases. The CDR3 contains 13 residues. Trimming cost V 2 bases and J 4 bases; bases outside gene matches: 0. CDR1 and CDR2 (germline): SGHVS, FNYEAQ. The CDR3 bases are TGTGCCAGCAGCTTAACAGGGGGCACTGAAGCTTTCTTT. Residues: CASSLTGGTEAFF. The full variable domain, completed using reference TRBV7-6 and TRBJ1-1, is GAGVSQSPRYKVTKRGQDVALRCDPISGHVSLYWYRQALGQGPEFLTYFNYEAQQDKSGLPNDRFSAERPEGSISTLTIQRTEQRDSAMYRCASSLTGGTEAFFGQGTRLTVV.

This sequence joins TRBV24-1 and TRBJ2-3, with 8 bases fitting TRBD2. This CDR3 is built from 16 residues. CDR1 is KGHDR, CDR2 SFDVKD, per germline. V gave up 3 bases and J gave up 7 bases; unmatched junction bases: 11. Written as DNA, the CDR3 is TGTGCCACCAGTGATCCAGGCCCGGGGGGGGCGAATACGCAGTATTTT. This gives the protein CATSDPGPGGANTQYF.

V and J are TRBV18 and TRBJ1-3; D is undetermined. From germline, CDR1 is KGHSH and CDR2 LQKENI. Trimming took off 6 bases at V and 1 base at J, with 10 bases between the two ends. The CDR3 has 14 amino acids. CDR3 sequence reads: CASSPGVSGNTIYF. CDR3 sequence (DNA): TGTGCCAGCTCCCCTGGAGTTTCTGGAAACACCATATATTTT. Based on the CDR3 plus reference TRBV18 and TRBJ1-3, the full variable domain is NAGVMQNPRHLVRRRGQEARLRCSPMKGHSHVYWYRQLPEEGLKFMVYLQKENIIDESGMPKERFSAEFPKEGPSILRIQQVVRGDSAAYFCASSPGVSGNTIYFGEGSWLTVV.

The chain joins TRBV4-1 to TRBJ1-4; D may be TRBD1 (6 bases). The CDR3 runs to 15 residues. The germline V gene has CDR1 MGHRA and CDR2 YSYEKL. Trimming left V 0 bases short and J 8 bases short, with 13 bases between. The CDR3 DNA is TGCGCCAGCAGCCAAGATCGGACAGTTTGGGAAAAACTGTTTTTT. Its translation is CASSQDRTVWEKLFF.

This chain links TRBV18 with TRBJ2-5, with D possibly TRBD1 on 5 matching bases. The V gene's germline CDR1 is KGHSH and CDR2 LQKENI. CDR3 length equals 16 residues. Deletions cut 0 bases from V and 5 bases from J, with 16 bases between. The CDR3 reads CASSPPDRGRSETQYF. The CDR3 region has the DNA TGTGCCAGCTCACCACCGGATAGGGGCCGATCGGAGACCCAGTACTTC.

This clone was seen once. This chain joins TRBV2 and TRBJ2-2; TRBD2 matches 14 bases. This CDR3 is built from 21 residues. Germline values: CDR1 SNHLY, CDR2 FYNNEI. V dropped 5 bases and J dropped 3; count of bases not matched to a gene: 17. The CDR3 sequence is CASSPPPRLAGGHLDTGELFF. In DNA form, the CDR3 reads TGTGCCAGCAGTCCCCCTCCCCGACTAGCGGGGGGGCACTTGGACACCGGGGAGCTGTTTTTT.

The rearrangement joins TRBV10-3 to TRBJ1-1; tentatively, D is TRBD1 (6 bases). CDR3 length equals 15 residues. Germline CDR1 reads ENHRY; CDR2 reads SYGVKD. The ends were cut back, 5 bases at V and 4 bases at J, with 17 bases in the middle. DNA of the CDR3: TGTGCCATCAGTTTCCGGGACACAGGAACCACTGAAGCTTTCTTT. Its translation: CAISFRDTGTTEAFF.

The chain employs TRBV2 and TRBJ1-5; 7 bases match TRBD1. The trim removed 6 bases at V and 6 bases at J, leaving 8 bases unmatched. The CDR3 is 14 amino acids. CDR1 SNHLY and CDR2 FYNNEI come from the germline V gene. The CDR3 region is CASSPRQGPQPQHF. In nucleotides, the CDR3 is TGTGCCAGCAGCCCCCGACAGGGCCCTCAGCCCCAGCATTTT. Variable domain in full (rest from reference TRBV2 and TRBJ1-5): EPEVTQTPSHQVTQMGQEVILRCVPISNHLYFYWYRQILGQKVEFLVSFYNNEISEKSEIFDDQFSVERPDGSNFTLKIRSTKLEDSAMYFCASSPRQGPQPQHFGDGTRLSIL.

The CDR3 sequence: CASSLTFHGELFF. The CDR3 region has the DNA TGTGCCAGCAGCCTGACATTTCACGGGGAGCTGTTTTTT. The gene calls are TRBV3-1 (or the pseudogene TRBV3-2) and TRBJ2-2; D unclear. Per the germline V gene, CDR1 is LGHDT and CDR2 is YNNKEL (reference sequence). V lost 4 bases to trimming and J lost 7 bases, with 10 bases between them. The CDR3 runs to 13 residues.

J is TRBJ1-1 and V is TRBV6-2 or TRBV6-3; 10 bases match TRBD1. The V and J ends lost 2 bases and 14 bases, in that order; junction bases with no gene match: 11. The CDR3 contains 14 residues. The germline V gene encodes CDR1 MNHEY and CDR2 SVGEGT. In nucleotides, the CDR3 is TGTGCCAGCAGTTACGGGCGGAGACCGGGACAGGGGTTCTTT. It specifies CASSYGRRPGQGFF.

This clone was detected a few times. V usage is TRBV7-2 and J usage is TRBJ1-5; the D gene is possibly TRBD1 (5 bases). Germline V gene lookup returns CDR1 SGHTA and CDR2 FQGNSA. This CDR3 comprises 13 residues. V was pared by 5 bases and J by 1 base, with 6 bases between. CDR3 nucleotide sequence: TGTGCCAGCAGCCGACAGAGCAATCAGCCCCAGCATTTT. Translated: CASSRQSNQPQHF.